The clone carrying this T cell receptor (beta chain) was observed a few times. Antigen specificity is unknown. PCR was performed using 60 Vbeta and 13 Jbeta primers. TCRdb's copy holds only in-frame clones and misses some; the assay was immunoSEQ multiplex PCR. The table shows around 80,000 clones, with over 9% occurring only once. The V and J ends lost 7 bases and 0 bases respectively, with 13 bases between them. Germline V gene lookup returns CDR1 SGHRS and CDR2 YFSETQ. The CDR3 has 14 residues. These data belong to a study of cytomegalovirus exposure and HLA in healthy donors. Broader study findings: Within a later analysis, the majority of CMV-associated TCR beta chains appeared HLA-restricted. Common viral pathogens were later found to be apparently linked to several of the most significant clusters.

This sequence was found in a man between 60 and 70 years old in good health and CMV-seropositive. What was sequenced was PBMCs. V usage is TRBV5-1 and J usage is TRBJ1-2, with D uncertain. The DNA of the CDR3 is TGCGCCAGCTCCCCGTCGAGTTCTAACTATGGCTACACCTTC. It is translated as CASSPSSSNYGYTF.